These 6 T cell receptor beta chains were sequenced from one sample in a study of T cells after yellow fever vaccination (dated by TCRdb to about 2019). What the treatment or condition label conveys for this sample: live attenuated yellow fever vaccine strain. Preparation of the library involved 5' RACE. The sequencer was an Illumina NovaSeq 6000. TCRdb applied fastp at Q25 and MiXCR to the public reads, then kept only in-frame beta chains. A single entry per CDR3 protein holds the most common genes and DNA from its merged rows. Present in this sample are about 320,000 distinct CDR3 sequences, 3.5% to 5% of which were seen just once. The top ten hold roughly a fifth of the sample. The sequencing here drew on PBMCs, taken 15 days after the yellow fever booster vaccination. These receptors were obtained from a young man who received the YFV17D yellow fever vaccine.

This clonotype was counted many times. The chain recombines TRBV12-3 or TRBV12-4 with TRBJ2-3; D is uncertain. Trimming cost V 7 bases and J 0 bases, with 14 bases left between them. CDR3 length: 15 amino acids. The CDR3 nucleotides read TGTGCCAGCACCCCCCCGGTGTCTAGCACAGATACGCAGTATTTT. Translation gives CASTPPVSSTDTQYF.

The rearrangement joins TRBV19 to TRBJ2-4, with D possibly TRBD2 on 5 matching bases. From germline, CDR1 is LNHDA and CDR2 SQIVND (reference sequence). Trimming left V 7 bases short and J 6 bases short, with 16 bases between. CDR3 length equals 14 residues. For the CDR3, the DNA is TGTGCCAGTACTAGGCGGGCAGATATAAACATTCAGTACTTC. This gives the protein CASTRRADINIQYF.

In this sample, this clonotype turned up a few times. The chain uses TRBV2 and TRBJ1-5, with D hard to call. V gave up 4 bases and J gave up 5 bases, with 12 bases separating them. This CDR3 comprises 14 residues. The germline gives CDR1 SNHLY, CDR2 FYNNEI. This CDR3 reads CASSVEVSDQPQHF. The CDR3 DNA is TGTGCCAGCAGTGTTGAGGTATCCGATCAGCCCCAGCATTTT.

V gene TRBV20-1 combines with J gene TRBJ1-2; 7 bases match TRBD1. Germline CDR1 DFQATT, CDR2 SNEGSKA (reference sequence). Trimming at V came to 3 bases and at J to 6 bases, leaving 4 bases not matched to a gene. This CDR3 has 12 amino acids. The CDR3 here is CSARRTGHGYTF. The CDR3 DNA is TGCAGTGCTAGGCGGACAGGCCATGGCTACACCTTC.

This clonotype has ten or more counts. J is TRBJ2-1 and V is TRBV5-4; 7 positions match TRBD2. V shed 0 bases and J 6 bases; nucleotides not matched to a gene: 6. This CDR3 contains 15 residues. CDR1 and CDR2 (germline): SGHNT, YYREEE (reference sequence). This CDR3 is CASSLGGGFPNEQFF. Here the CDR3 DNA reads TGTGCCAGCAGCTTGGGGGGGGGATTCCCCAATGAGCAGTTCTTC.

This clonotype was observed a handful of times. The CDR3 bases are TGTGCCACCAGCAGGGGACTGGAGGGGACCCAGTACTTC. Its translation is CATSRGLEGTQYF. The chain uses TRBV15 and TRBJ2-5; D is perhaps TRBD2 (6 bases). The CDR3 is made up of 13 amino acids. Germline loops: CDR1 LNHNV, CDR2 YYDKDF (reference sequence). Trimming cost V 3 bases and J 7 bases, with 12 bases left between them.